This T cell receptor (beta chain) emerged from a study of shared clonotypes between healthy human individuals. Points from the study as a whole: Around 5.4% of naive CD4 clonotypes were common to four donors. It was anticipated that sequencing depth would influence how many clonotypes donors shared. Since donors were few, the genetic and exposure-history diversity represented was limited.

Sequencing was performed with immunoSEQ multiplex PCR; in TCRdb, only in-frame clones are kept and a portion is missing. Of millions of clones in the sample, over 85% were seen once. Negatively enriched CD4+ T cells were divided by CD45RA into naive and memory. Note on this clone: Its antigen is not known.

The sample taken for sequencing was naive CD4+ T cells from PBMCs. Subset denoted: CD45RA+ positively selected. The receptor was derived from a man in his late teens or twenties in good health. Some clones in this sample may be carry-over from other donors' samples.

The CDR3: CASSQVLAGGLDTQYF. For the CDR3, the DNA is TGCGCCAGCAGCCAAGTACTAGCGGGAGGGTTAGATACGCAGTATTTT. The rearrangement links TRBV4-1 to TRBJ2-3; 13 nucleotides line up with TRBD2. Trimming at V came to 1 base and at J to 5 bases, leaving 3 bases not matched to a gene. The germline V gene encodes CDR1 MGHRA and CDR2 YSYEKL. The CDR3 extends over 16 amino acids.